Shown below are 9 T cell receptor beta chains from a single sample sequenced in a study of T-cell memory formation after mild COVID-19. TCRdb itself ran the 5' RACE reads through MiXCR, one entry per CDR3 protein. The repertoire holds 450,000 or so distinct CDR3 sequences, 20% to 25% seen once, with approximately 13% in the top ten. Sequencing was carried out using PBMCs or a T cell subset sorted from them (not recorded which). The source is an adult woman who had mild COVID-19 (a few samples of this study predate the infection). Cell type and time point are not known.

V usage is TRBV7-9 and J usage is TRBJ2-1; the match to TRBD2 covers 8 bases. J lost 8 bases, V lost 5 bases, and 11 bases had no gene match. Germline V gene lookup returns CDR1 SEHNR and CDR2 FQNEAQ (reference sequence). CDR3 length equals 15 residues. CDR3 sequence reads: CASSAPAGVGDEQFF. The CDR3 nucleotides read TGTGCCAGCAGCGCCCCAGCGGGGGTCGGGGATGAGCAGTTCTTC.

The CDR3 protein is CASTSGTAPGEQYF. CDR3 DNA sequence: TGTGCCAGCACCTCCGGGACGGCCCCTGGCGAGCAGTACTTC. The chain has TRBV12-3 or TRBV12-4 and TRBJ2-7; D assignment may be TRBD1 or TRBD2 (5 bases each). With 7 bases removed from V and 6 bases from J, the gap between germline ends came to 19 bases. CDR3 length equals 14 residues.

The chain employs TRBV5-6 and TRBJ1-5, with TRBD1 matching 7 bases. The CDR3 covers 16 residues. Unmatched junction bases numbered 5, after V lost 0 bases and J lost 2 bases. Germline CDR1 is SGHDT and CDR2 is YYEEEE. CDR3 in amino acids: CASSLGRGLGNQPQHF. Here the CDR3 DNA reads TGTGCCAGCAGCTTGGGAAGGGGGCTGGGCAATCAGCCCCAGCATTTT.

The CDR3 DNA reads TGTGCCAGCAGTTTAGTAGCAACAGCAGGGGGCGCCGTCACCGGGGAGCTGTTTTTT. Protein product: CASSLVATAGGAVTGELFF. This chain connects TRBV12-3 or TRBV12-4 to TRBJ2-2; TRBD1 agrees at 8 bases. The CDR3 extends over 19 amino acids. J lost 4 bases, V lost 1 base, and 14 bases had no gene match.

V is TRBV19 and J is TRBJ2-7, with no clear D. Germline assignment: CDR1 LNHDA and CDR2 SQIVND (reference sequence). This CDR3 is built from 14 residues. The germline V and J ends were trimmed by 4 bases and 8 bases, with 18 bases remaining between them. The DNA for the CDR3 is TGTGCCAGTAGTAAGGGCAGCCATCTAACCCAGCAGTACTTC. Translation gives CASSKGSHLTQQYF.

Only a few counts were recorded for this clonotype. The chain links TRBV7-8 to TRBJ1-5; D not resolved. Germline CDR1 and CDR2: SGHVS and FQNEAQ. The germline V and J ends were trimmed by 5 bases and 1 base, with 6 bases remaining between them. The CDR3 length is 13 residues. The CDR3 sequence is CASSIRSNQPQHF. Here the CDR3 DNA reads TGTGCCAGCAGCATCCGAAGCAATCAGCCCCAGCATTTT.

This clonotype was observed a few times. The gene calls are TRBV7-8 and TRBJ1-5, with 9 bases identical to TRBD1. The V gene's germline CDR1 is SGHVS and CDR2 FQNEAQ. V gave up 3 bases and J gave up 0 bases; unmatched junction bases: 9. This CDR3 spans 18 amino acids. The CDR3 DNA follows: TGTGCCAGCAGCTTCCGGGACAGGGACACTTATAGCAATCAGCCCCAGCATTTT. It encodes CASSFRDRDTYSNQPQHF.

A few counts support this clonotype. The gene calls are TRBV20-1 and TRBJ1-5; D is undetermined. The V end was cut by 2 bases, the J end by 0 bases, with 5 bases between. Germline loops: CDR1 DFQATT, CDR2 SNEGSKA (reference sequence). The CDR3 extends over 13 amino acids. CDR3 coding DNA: TGCAGTGCTAGACGGGATAGCAATCAGCCCCAGCATTTT. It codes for CSARRDSNQPQHF.

The CDR3 DNA follows: TGTGCCAGCAGCCAAGATATCGGGACAGGGCACTATGGCTACACCTTC. Protein sequence: CASSQDIGTGHYGYTF. The V gene is TRBV4-2, the J gene TRBJ1-2; 9 bases map to TRBD1. The CDR3 runs to 16 residues. CDR1 is LGHNA and CDR2 is YNFKEQ in the germline V gene. Trimming removed 0 bases from V and 3 bases from J; junction bases left unmatched: 5.